A single sample is the source of the 32 T cell receptor beta chains below, sequenced in a study of blood T cells in healthy people across ages. Through a sample-barcoded 5' primer and a J-beta primer mix, a second PCR was run for about 6 to 12 cycles. TCRdb reprocessed the 5' RACE reads via MiXCR and lists one record per CDR3 protein. The sample includes 790,000 or so distinct CDR3 sequences, roughly 46% of them seen just once. The specimen sequenced was blood. The receptors originated from a man older than 75 in good health.

In regard to this clonotype: It may be a read error: a sequence one base away is much more abundant. The chain joins TRBV20-1 to TRBJ2-5, with TRBD2 matching over 9 bases. V shed 5 bases, J shed 2 bases, and the junction held 15 bases outside the gene matches. The CDR3 contains 17 residues. CDR1 is DFQATT and CDR2 is SNEGSKA in the germline V gene (reference sequence). The CDR3 nucleotides are TGCAGTGCTGGGGATTGGCGGGAGGGCCGGGAGCAAGAGACCCAGTACTTC. Protein product: CSAGDWREGREQETQYF.

CDR3 region: CASSLDKGTGYTF. The CDR3 DNA is TGTGCCAGCAGCTTAGATAAGGGTACAGGCTACACCTTC. The rearrangement uses TRBV7-8 and TRBJ1-2; no clear D gene. Per the germline V gene, CDR1 is SGHVS and CDR2 is FQNEAQ. With 1 base removed from V and 8 bases from J, the gap between germline ends came to 11 bases. This CDR3 has 13 amino acids.

The chain employs TRBV2 and TRBJ2-5; D remains unclear. This CDR3 spans 13 amino acids. The germline V gene has CDR1 SNHLY and CDR2 FYNNEI. V lost 6 bases to trimming and J lost 2 bases, with 10 bases between them. The CDR3: CASSPAFQETQYF. The CDR3 DNA reads TGTGCCAGCAGCCCTGCATTTCAAGAGACCCAGTACTTC.

V is TRBV3-1 and J is TRBJ2-4; 7 bases line up with TRBD1. V trimming: 3 bases; J trimming: 13 bases; junction bases outside the gene matches: 12. Germline V gene sequence: CDR1 LGHDT, CDR2 YNNKEL (reference sequence). The CDR3 contains 14 residues. This chain's CDR3 is CASSQHDRDSNQYF. CDR3 coding DNA: TGTGCCAGCAGCCAGCACGACCGGGACAGCAACCAGTACTTC.

This rearrangement joins TRBV12-3 or TRBV12-4 to TRBJ2-7; D possibly corresponds to TRBD1 (5 bases). V was pared by 5 bases and J by 0 bases, with 14 bases between. The CDR3 loop spans 15 amino acids. The CDR3 is CASSAQGSFSYEQYF. The CDR3 region has the DNA TGTGCCAGCAGTGCGCAGGGATCTTTCTCCTACGAGCAGTACTTC.

The genes are TRBV28 and TRBJ2-7; TRBD2 matches 11 bases. The CDR3 is 15 residues long. CDR1 MDHEN and CDR2 SYDVKM come from the germline V gene. Trimming removed 7 bases from V and 2 bases from J; junction bases left unmatched: 7. CDR3 protein: CASTLPGLAAYEQYF. DNA for the CDR3: TGTGCCAGCACCCTACCGGGACTAGCGGCCTACGAGCAGTACTTC.

Worth noting for this clonotype: This may be a read error, as it is one base from a much larger clone. The rearrangement joins TRBV24-1 to TRBJ2-1, with 7 bases matching TRBD2. With 5 bases clipped from V and 8 bases from J, the junction kept 8 bases outside the gene matches. This CDR3 has 14 amino acids. CDR1 and CDR2 (germline): KGHDR, SFDVKD. CDR3 in amino acids: CATSAPLAEDEQFF. The CDR3 nucleotides read TGTGCCACCAGTGCCCCTCTAGCGGAGGATGAGCAGTTCTTC.

The chain uses TRBV29-1 and TRBJ2-1; D gene ambiguous. This CDR3 region has 12 residues. Germline CDR1 is SQVTM and CDR2 is ANQGSEA. Between the trimmed V and J ends, which lost 4 bases and 5 bases, there was a span of 9 bases. CDR3 DNA: TGCAGCGTTGCTGGCGGCCACAATGAGCAGTTCTTC. Its protein is CSVAGGHNEQFF.

This clonotype was seen more than once but under ten times. This chain uses TRBV20-1 with TRBJ2-2; D remains unclear. The ends were cut back, 3 bases at V and 5 bases at J, with 4 bases in the middle. The germline V gene encodes CDR1 DFQATT and CDR2 SNEGSKA (reference sequence). The CDR3 totals 11 residues. The CDR3 DNA reads as TGCAGTGCTAGGGGAACCGGGGAGCTGTTTTTT. Encoded protein: CSARGTGELFF.

This clonotype was counted only a few times. The rearrangement joins TRBV10-2 to TRBJ2-7; 10 nucleotides line up with TRBD2. The length of the CDR3 is 16 residues. Per germline, CDR1 WSHSY and CDR2 SAAADI. V lost 3 bases and J lost 2; bases outside the gene matches: 7. This chain's CDR3 is CASSDRLAGTTYEQYF. The CDR3 nucleotides read TGCGCCAGCAGTGACCGACTAGCGGGCACGACCTACGAGCAGTACTTC.

This chain joins TRBV5-1 and TRBJ2-2, with 16 bases lining up with TRBD2. The V and J ends lost 3 bases and 2 bases, in that order; junction bases with no gene match: 4. This CDR3 is built from 18 residues. Germline loops: CDR1 SGHRS, CDR2 YFSETQ. CDR3 amino acids: CASSSGLAGGQNTGELFF. CDR3 bases: TGCGCCAGCAGCTCGGGACTAGCGGGAGGGCAAAACACCGGGGAGCTGTTTTTT. Drawing the rest from reference TRBV5-1 and TRBJ2-2, the complete variable domain is KAGVTQTPRYLIKTRGQQVTLSCSPISGHRSVSWYQQTPGQGLQFLFEYFSETQRNKGNFPGRFSGRQFSNSRSEMNVSTLELGDSALYLCASSSGLAGGQNTGELFFGEGSRLTVL.

The chain employs TRBV2 and TRBJ1-1, with 12 positions matching TRBD1. CDR3 size: 16 residues. The V gene end was trimmed by 6 bases and the J gene end by 3 bases; junction bases not matched to a gene: 8. Per the germline V gene, CDR1 is SNHLY and CDR2 is FYNNEI. DNA of the CDR3: TGTGCCAGCAGGGCCGGGACAGGGGGCGGTGACACTGAAGCTTTCTTT. Protein: CASRAGTGGGDTEAFF. The full variable domain, with the rest looked up from reference TRBV2 and TRBJ1-1, is EPEVTQTPSHQVTQMGQEVILRCVPISNHLYFYWYRQILGQKVEFLVSFYNNEISEKSEIFDDQFSVERPDGSNFTLKIRSTKLEDSAMYFCASRAGTGGGDTEAFFGQGTRLTVV.

This chain joins TRBV20-1 and TRBJ2-7; TRBD1 aligns across 7 bases. This CDR3 has 12 residues. J gave up 3 bases and V 6 bases, and 5 bases lay outside the gene matches. The germline V gene has CDR1 DFQATT and CDR2 SNEGSKA (reference sequence). The CDR3 loop reads CSAEGQYYEQYF. The CDR3 coding sequence is TGCAGTGCAGAGGGACAGTACTACGAGCAGTACTTC.

This chain joins TRBV20-1 and TRBJ2-5; 8 nucleotides agree with TRBD1. The J call may not be correct, given that the DNA end is closer to TRBJ2-4. The germline V gene encodes CDR1 DFQATT and CDR2 SNEGSKA (reference sequence). CDR3 size: 12 residues. The CDR3 coding sequence is TGCAGTGCTGGACAGGGTATATACATTCAGTACTTC. Protein product: CSAGQGIYIQYF.

The chain employs TRBV7-2 and TRBJ1-2; 10 nucleotides match TRBD1. V shed 5 bases, J shed 8 bases, and the junction held 8 bases outside the gene matches. Germline CDR1 reads SGHTA; CDR2 reads FQGNSA. The CDR3 length is 14 residues. This CDR3 is CASSTGQGELGYTF. The CDR3, as DNA: TGTGCCAGCAGCACAGGACAGGGGGAACTAGGCTACACCTTC. Full variable domain (missing parts from reference TRBV7-2 and TRBJ1-2): GAGVSQSPSNKVTEKGKDVELRCDPISGHTALYWYRQSLGQGLEFLIYFQGNSAPDKSGLPSDRFSAERTGGSVSTLTIQRTQQEDSAVYLCASSTGQGELGYTFGSGTRLTVV.

As concerns this clonotype: A much larger clone differs from this one at a single base, so this may be a read error. This chain uses TRBV20-1 with TRBJ2-7; D is perhaps TRBD1 (6 bases). The CDR3 is 14 amino acids. Germline CDR1 reads DFQATT; CDR2 reads SNEGSKA (reference sequence). CDR3: CSAFLDSYSYGQYF. The DNA for the CDR3 is TGCAGTGCCTTTCTGGACAGCTACTCCTACGGGCAGTACTTC.

This chain joins TRBV13 and TRBJ2-4, with D unresolved. CDR3 length: 14 residues. Between the trimmed V and J ends, which lost 5 bases and 2 bases, there was a span of 10 bases. Germline loops: CDR1 PRHDT, CDR2 FYEKMQ (reference sequence). In DNA form, the CDR3 reads TGTGCCAGCAGCCCCCCCCACCCCAAAAACATTCAGTACTTC. It specifies CASSPPHPKNIQYF.

Only a few counts were recorded for this clonotype. The gene calls are TRBV6-2 or TRBV6-3 and TRBJ2-7; D may be TRBD1 (6 bases). The CDR3 sequence is 13 residues long. The germline V and J ends were trimmed by 7 bases and 3 bases, with 13 bases remaining between them. Germline V gene sequence: CDR1 MNHEY, CDR2 SVGEGT. The CDR3: CASTLTGNYEQYF. In nucleotides, the CDR3 is TGTGCCAGCACCTTGACAGGAAACTACGAGCAGTACTTC.

V gene TRBV5-1 combines with J gene TRBJ2-3; 7 bases line up with TRBD1. The CDR3 length is 14 residues. Germline V lookup: CDR1 SGHRS, CDR2 YFSETQ. Trimming cost V 0 bases and J 7 bases; bases outside gene matches: 5. CDR3 bases: TGCGCCAGCAGCTTGGCGACACAGGGGAATACGCAGTATTTT. This encodes CASSLATQGNTQYF.

This clonotype was counted a single time. The chain has TRBV5-1 and TRBJ2-5, with 9 bases aligning to TRBD2. CDR3 size: 15 residues. The J segment lost 5 bases and the V segment lost 4 bases, leaving 9 bases of the junction unmatched. Germline V lookup: CDR1 SGHRS, CDR2 YFSETQ. In DNA form, the CDR3 reads TGCGCCAGCAGCCTTGGGGGACTAGCTACGGAGACCCAGTACTTC. Translation gives CASSLGGLATETQYF. The variable domain in full, completed from reference TRBV5-1 and TRBJ2-5, reads KAGVTQTPRYLIKTRGQQVTLSCSPISGHRSVSWYQQTPGQGLQFLFEYFSETQRNKGNFPGRFSGRQFSNSRSEMNVSTLELGDSALYLCASSLGGLATETQYFGPGTRLLVL.

This clonotype was found a few times. The chain recombines TRBV11-3 with TRBJ2-2; D call uncertain. Per the germline V gene, CDR1 is SGHNT and CDR2 is YENEEA. This CDR3 is built from 14 residues. The V and J ends lost 1 base and 0 bases respectively, with 3 bases between them. The CDR3 DNA is TGTGCCAGCAGCTTAGCACCGAACACCGGGGAGCTGTTTTTT. Its translation is CASSLAPNTGELFF.

The chain recombines TRBV20-1 with TRBJ1-4; D unclear. The germline V and J ends were trimmed by 0 bases and 0 bases, with 11 bases remaining between them. There are 16 residues in the CDR3. Germline V gene lookup returns CDR1 DFQATT and CDR2 SNEGSKA (reference sequence). CDR3 sequence reads: CSARDLRRSTNEKLFF. CDR3 DNA sequence: TGCAGTGCTAGAGACTTGCGGCGGTCAACTAATGAAAAACTGTTTTTT.

At least ten counts were recorded for this clonotype. This chain uses TRBV29-1 with TRBJ2-1; possibly TRBD1 or TRBD2 for D (5 bases each). Trimming removed 4 bases at V and 2 bases at J, with 6 bases between. CDR3 length equals 12 residues. Germline V gene sequence: CDR1 SQVTM, CDR2 ANQGSEA. The CDR3 coding sequence is TGCAGCGTTGTGGGACCCTACAATGAGCAGTTCTTC. Its translation is CSVVGPYNEQFF.

This clonotype was seen repeatedly, ten times or more. V and J are TRBV29-1 and TRBJ2-1, with a weak D call TRBD2 (5 bases). From germline, CDR1 is SQVTM and CDR2 ANQGSEA. The V and J ends lost 8 bases and 9 bases respectively, with 14 bases between them. The CDR3 totals 11 residues. The CDR3 DNA follows: TGCAGCTTCACAATTACTAGTGAGCAGTTCTTC. Translated: CSFTITSEQFF.

This clonotype was counted a few times. This CDR3 is CASSQSALIRTEAFF. Here the CDR3 DNA reads TGCGCCAGCAGCCAATCCGCCCTTATACGCACTGAAGCTTTCTTT. The J gene is TRBJ1-1, the V gene TRBV4-1, with unresolved D. The germline V gene has CDR1 MGHRA and CDR2 YSYEKL. This CDR3 spans 15 amino acids. V lost 2 bases and J lost 4, with 14 bases in between.

This clonotype was counted only a few times. V usage is TRBV5-1 and J usage is TRBJ2-1; TRBD1 agrees at 7 bases. The V and J ends lost 8 bases and 4 bases, in that order; junction bases with no gene match: 12. The CDR3 is made up of 15 amino acids. CDR1 and CDR2 from the germline V gene are SGHRS and YFSETQ. The CDR3 protein is CASRRGQSQYNEQFF. Here the CDR3 DNA reads TGCGCCAGTAGACGGGGACAGTCTCAATACAATGAGCAGTTCTTC. Drawing the rest from reference TRBV5-1 and TRBJ2-1, the complete variable domain is KAGVTQTPRYLIKTRGQQVTLSCSPISGHRSVSWYQQTPGQGLQFLFEYFSETQRNKGNFPGRFSGRQFSNSRSEMNVSTLELGDSALYLCASRRGQSQYNEQFFGPGTRLTVL.

There are many counts of this clonotype. CDR3 residues: CASSEITGSSSYNEQFF. The CDR3 DNA is TGTGCCAGCAGCGAAATAACAGGTTCCAGCTCCTACAATGAGCAGTTCTTC. This sequence joins TRBV4-2 and TRBJ2-1; tentative D call: TRBD1 (5 bases). The CDR3 consists of 17 residues. Germline loops: CDR1 LGHNA, CDR2 YNFKEQ. V lost 5 bases, J lost 0 bases, and 17 bases lay in between.

The chain joins TRBV5-1 to TRBJ2-7; D may be TRBD1 (6 bases). V shed 4 bases and J shed 7 bases, with 15 bases lying between them. This CDR3 has 13 residues. Germline V gene sequence: CDR1 SGHRS, CDR2 YFSETQ. CDR3 residues: CASSVGQRVEQYF. The CDR3 coding sequence is TGCGCCAGCAGCGTAGGACAGAGGGTAGAGCAGTACTTC.

The chain combines TRBV7-2 with TRBJ1-5; 8 bases map to TRBD1. The germline CDR1 and CDR2 sequences are SGHTA and FQGNSA. The CDR3 runs 14 residues. Trimming took 5 bases from V and 1 from J; bases not matched to a gene: 1. The DNA of the CDR3 is TGTGCCAGCAGCGGGGACAGGAGCAATCAGCCCCAGCATTTT. It codes for CASSGDRSNQPQHF.

This clonotype is a singleton in its sample. The J gene is TRBJ1-2, the V gene TRBV4-1; TRBD1 matches 11 bases. V lost 1 base to trimming and J lost 2 bases; unmatched junction nucleotides: 0. The CDR3 totals 15 residues. Germline-derived CDR1 and CDR2 are MGHRA and YSYEKL. The CDR3 coding sequence is TGCGCCAGCAGCCAAGGGGACAGGGGGAACTATGGCTACACCTTC. Translating it yields CASSQGDRGNYGYTF.

Remarks on this clonotype: Mismatch with germline at one junction end may stem from a read error. J is TRBJ1-3 and V is TRBV4-2; 10 bases are shared with TRBD1. This CDR3 has 16 amino acids. CDR1 LGHNA and CDR2 YNFKEQ come from the germline V gene. CDR3 protein: CTSSPRQGAEGNTIYF. DNA of the CDR3: TGTACCAGCAGCCCCAGACAGGGGGCGGAAGGAAACACCATATATTTT.

The gene calls are TRBV18 and TRBJ1-2; weak D call: TRBD1 (6 bases). Germline V lookup: CDR1 KGHSH, CDR2 LQKENI. Trimming took off 2 bases at V and 6 bases at J, with 13 bases between the two ends. The CDR3 totals 14 residues. This chain's CDR3 is CASSPSRGQDGYTF. The DNA for the CDR3 is TGTGCCAGCTCACCATCCAGGGGTCAGGATGGCTACACCTTC.